A selection of T cell receptor beta chains follows, all from one sample in a study of CD8 T cells in Susac syndrome. Via MiXCR, TCRdb re-called the immunoSEQ multiplex PCR reads, giving one row per CDR3 protein. The sample carries roughly 100,000 distinct CDR3 sequences, over 90% recorded once. The sequenced sample consisted of CD4+ T cells from PBMCs. The receptors were sampled from a human donor with Susac syndrome. Each CDR3 is given with its conserved first and last residue. A D gene is named only where the DNA matches it firmly. A row's size may be missing; if present it is once, few, many or a size class.

>TRBJ1-5|NA|TRBV20-1|NA|16
TGCAGTGCTAGAGATAGCAAGGGGGTAGGAAATCAGCCCCAGCATTTT
CSARDSKGVGNQPQHF
>TRBJ1-2|TRBD1|TRBV29-1|NA|14
TGCAGCGTTGAAGAGGGACAGGGGGGTTATGGCTACACCTTC
CSVEEGQGGYGYTF
>TRBJ2-1|TRBD1|TRBV5-1|NA|17
TGCGCCAGCAGCTTCTCCGGGACAGGGAGTTCCTACAATGAGCAGTTCTTC
CASSFSGTGSSYNEQFF
>TRBJ2-6|NA|TRBV20-1|NA|14
TGCAGTGGCCGGGGGCGTCCTGGGGCCAACGTCCTGACTTTC
CSGRGRPGANVLTF
>TRBJ1-5|NA|TRBV20-1|NA|14
TGCAGTGCTAGCTACGGGGCAGGCAATCAGCCCCAGCATTTT
CSASYGAGNQPQHF
>TRBJ2-1|NA|TRBV12-3/TRBV12-4|NA|14
TGTGCCAGCAGTTCCCCCCGGGTCTCGGATGAGCAGTTCTTC
CASSSPRVSDEQFF
>TRBJ2-3|NA|TRBV3-1|NA|13
TGTGCCAGCAGCCAAGATCGAGTAAATACGCAGTATTTT
CASSQDRVNTQYF
>TRBJ1-5|NA|TRBV5-1|once|15
TGCGCCAGCAGCTTGTTCGGTTATAGCAATCAGCCCCAGCATTTT
CASSLFGYSNQPQHF
>TRBJ2-1|TRBD1|TRBV2|NA|16
TGTGCCAGCATACCGGACAGGGGCAGCTCCTACAATGAGCAGTTCTTC
CASIPDRGSSYNEQFF
>TRBJ1-6|NA|TRBV6-6|NA|15
TGTGCCAGCAGTTCGGACAGCTCCTATAATTCACCCCTCCACTTT
CASSSDSSYNSPLHF
>TRBJ1-6|NA|TRBV6-4|NA|14
TGTGCCAGCAGCGAGGGGACTAACAGTTCACCCCTCCACTTT
CASSEGTNSSPLHF
>TRBJ1-2|NA|TRBV30|NA|14
TGTGCCTGGAGTGGGGGAGGATCCGGAGGCGGCTACACCTTC
CAWSGGGSGGGYTF
>TRBJ1-2|NA|TRBV20-1|NA|15
TGCAGTGCTAGAGATAGTCAAATTGTGGGCTATGGCTACACCTTC
CSARDSQIVGYGYTF
>TRBJ1-4|NA|TRBV27|NA|15
TGTGCCAGCAGTTTAAGGGGCAGGGATAATGAAAAACTGTTTTTT
CASSLRGRDNEKLFF
>TRBJ2-1|NA|TRBV19|once|15
TGTGCCAGTAGTTCCTCCCAAGCGAAGGGCAATGAGCAGTTCTTC
CASSSSQAKGNEQFF
>TRBJ1-6|TRBD1|TRBV30|NA|14
TGTGCCTGGAGTAAGGGACAGGATAATTCACCCCTCCACTTT
CAWSKGQDNSPLHF
>TRBJ2-1|TRBD1|TRBV3-1|NA|15
TGTGCCAGCAGCCAATTATCGACAGGGAGTGGTGAGCAGTTCTTC
CASSQLSTGSGEQFF
>TRBJ1-5|NA|TRBV7-2|NA|15
TGTGCCAGCAGCTTAGGGACAGCCTACAATCAGCCCCAGCATTTT
CASSLGTAYNQPQHF
>TRBJ2-5|NA|TRBV2|NA|13
TGTGCCAGCACTCTCGGAGGGCAAGAGACCCAGTACTTC
CASTLGGQETQYF
>TRBJ2-7|TRBD1|TRBV29-1|NA|13
TGCAGCGTTACCAAGACAGGGGACTACGAGCAGTACTTC
CSVTKTGDYEQYF
>TRBJ2-6|TRBD1|TRBV5-1|NA|15
TGCGCCAGCAGCCTGACAGGGACGGGGGCCAACGTCCTGACTTTC
CASSLTGTGANVLTF
>TRBJ2-3|NA|TRBV5-4|once|14
TGTGCCAGCAGCCCGAGGTGGACCACAGATACGCAGTATTTT
CASSPRWTTDTQYF
>TRBJ1-5|NA|TRBV29-1|NA|14
TGCAGCGTCCTCAGGGTCCAGGGCGATCAGCCCCAGCATTTT
CSVLRVQGDQPQHF
>TRBJ2-7|TRBD2|TRBV7-9|NA|16
TGTGCCAGCAGCTTAGGCTCCGGGACTAGCTCCTACGAGCAGTACTTC
CASSLGSGTSSYEQYF
>TRBJ2-1|NA|TRBV9|NA|14
TGTGCCAGCAGCCCCGGGGGGCCAGTTGGTGAGCAGTTCTTC
CASSPGGPVGEQFF
>TRBJ1-1|NA|TRBV9|NA|13
TGTGCCAGCAGCGGGACTTTGAACACTGAAGCTTTCTTT
CASSGTLNTEAFF
>TRBJ1-2|NA|TRBV3-1|NA|11
TGTGCCAGCAGCTTCCGGGACATCTACACCTTC
CASSFRDIYTF
>TRBJ2-3|NA|TRBV27|NA|14
TGTGCCAGCAGTCCACAGGGACTCACGAATACGCAGTATTTT
CASSPQGLTNTQYF
>TRBJ2-2|TRBD2|TRBV10-3|NA|13
TGTGCCACCTCGACTAGCAGAGGCGGGGAGCTGTTTTTT
CATSTSRGGELFF
>TRBJ2-3|TRBD2|TRBV15|NA|16
TGTGCCACCAGCAGTCGACTAGCGGGGGGCACAGATACGCAGTATTTT
CATSSRLAGGTDTQYF
>TRBJ1-4|NA|TRBV12-3/TRBV12-4|NA|14
TGTGCCAGCAGCCCACAGGCGGGAAATGAAAAACTGTTTTTT
CASSPQAGNEKLFF
>TRBJ2-6|NA|TRBV6-4|once|17
TGTGCCAGCAGTCCCGGAGCAGGGGCAGATGGGGCCAACGTCCTGACTTTC
CASSPGAGADGANVLTF